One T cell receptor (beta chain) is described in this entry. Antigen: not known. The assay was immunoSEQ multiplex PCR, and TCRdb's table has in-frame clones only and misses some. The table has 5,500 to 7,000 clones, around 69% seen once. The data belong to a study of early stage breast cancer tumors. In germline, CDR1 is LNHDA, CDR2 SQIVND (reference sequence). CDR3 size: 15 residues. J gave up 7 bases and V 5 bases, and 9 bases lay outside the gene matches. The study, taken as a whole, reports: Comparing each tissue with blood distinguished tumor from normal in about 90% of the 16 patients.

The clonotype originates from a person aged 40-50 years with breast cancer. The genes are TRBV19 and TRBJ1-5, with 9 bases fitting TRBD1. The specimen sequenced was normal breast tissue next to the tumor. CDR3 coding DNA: TGTGCCAGTAGTGTAACCGGGACAGGGAGCCAGCCCCAGCATTTT. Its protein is CASSVTGTGSQPQHF.